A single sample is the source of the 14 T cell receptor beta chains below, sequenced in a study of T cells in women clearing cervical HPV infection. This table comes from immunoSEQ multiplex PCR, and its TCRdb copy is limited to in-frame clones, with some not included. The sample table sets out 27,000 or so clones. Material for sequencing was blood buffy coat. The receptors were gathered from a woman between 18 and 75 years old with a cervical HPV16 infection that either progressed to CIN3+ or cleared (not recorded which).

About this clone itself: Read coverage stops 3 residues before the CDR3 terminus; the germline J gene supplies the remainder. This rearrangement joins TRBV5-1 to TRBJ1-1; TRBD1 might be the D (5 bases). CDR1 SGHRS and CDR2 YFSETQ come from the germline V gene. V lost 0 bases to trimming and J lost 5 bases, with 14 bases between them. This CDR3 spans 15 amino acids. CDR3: CASSLVSQGVTEAFF. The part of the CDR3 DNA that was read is TGCGCCAGCAGCTTGGTCTCGCAAGGGGTTACTGAA.

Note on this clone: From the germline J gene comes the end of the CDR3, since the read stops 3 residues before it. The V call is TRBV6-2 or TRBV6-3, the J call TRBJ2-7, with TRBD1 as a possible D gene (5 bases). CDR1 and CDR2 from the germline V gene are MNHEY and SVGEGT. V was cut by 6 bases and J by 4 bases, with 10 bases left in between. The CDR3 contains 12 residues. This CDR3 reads CASSQRGYEQYF. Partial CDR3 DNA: TGTGCCAGCAGCCAAAGGGGTTACGAG.

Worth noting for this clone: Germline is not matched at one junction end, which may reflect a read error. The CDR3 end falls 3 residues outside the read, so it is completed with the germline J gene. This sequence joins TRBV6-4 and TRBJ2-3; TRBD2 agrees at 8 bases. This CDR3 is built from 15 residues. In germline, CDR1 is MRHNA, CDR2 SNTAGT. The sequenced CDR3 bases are TGTACCAGCAGTGCCCCCGGGGGGGTTCCAGATACG. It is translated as CTSSAPGGVPDT. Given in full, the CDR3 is CTSSAPGGVPDTQYF.

The CDR3 region is CASSARQGGFSGANVLFF. The part of the CDR3 DNA that was read is TGTGCCAGCAGCGCCAGACAGGGGGGGTTCTCTGGGGCCAACGTA. The V call is TRBV7-6, the J call TRBJ1-4; 9 nucleotides match TRBD1. The sequenced fragment ends 3 residues before the CDR3 boundary, so the rest is inferred from the germline J gene. Looked up from germline, CDR1 is SGHVS and CDR2 is FNYEAQ. The CDR3 totals 18 residues.

CDR3 residues: CASSLRTSGRGEQFF. CDR3 DNA, as far as it was read: TGTGCCAGCAGTCTCCGGACTAGCGGGAGGGGTGAG. The V and J genes are TRBV28 and TRBJ2-1; 15 nucleotides align to TRBD2. The observed sequence ends 3 residues before the CDR3 terminus, with the missing tail filled in from the germline J gene. V shed 5 bases, J shed 9 bases, and the junction held 5 bases outside the gene matches. Germline assignment: CDR1 MDHEN and CDR2 SYDVKM. There are 15 residues in the CDR3.

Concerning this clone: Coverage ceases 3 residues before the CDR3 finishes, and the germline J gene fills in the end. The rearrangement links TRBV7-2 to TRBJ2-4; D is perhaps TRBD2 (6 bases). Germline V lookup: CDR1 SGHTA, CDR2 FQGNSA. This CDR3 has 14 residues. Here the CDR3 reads CASSLGPGDRGQYF. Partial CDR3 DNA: TGTGCCAGCAGCTTAGGCCCGGGGGATCGGGGT.

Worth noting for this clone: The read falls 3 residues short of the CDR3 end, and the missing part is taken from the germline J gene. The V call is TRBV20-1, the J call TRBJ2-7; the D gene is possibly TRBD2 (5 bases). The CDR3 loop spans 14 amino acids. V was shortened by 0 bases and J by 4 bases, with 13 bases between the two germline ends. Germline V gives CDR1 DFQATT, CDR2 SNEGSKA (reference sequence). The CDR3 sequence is CSARDSGSRYEQYF. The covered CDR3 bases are TGCAGTGCTAGAGATTCGGGGAGTCGGTACGAG.

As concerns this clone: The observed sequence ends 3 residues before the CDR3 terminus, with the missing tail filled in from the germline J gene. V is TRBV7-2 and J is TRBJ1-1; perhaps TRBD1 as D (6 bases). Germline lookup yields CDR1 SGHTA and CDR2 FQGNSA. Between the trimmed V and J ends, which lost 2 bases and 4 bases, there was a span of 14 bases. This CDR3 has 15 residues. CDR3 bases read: TGTGCCAGCAGCTTACAGGGGACGTGGTCCACTGAA. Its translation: CASSLQGTWSTE. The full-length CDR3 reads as CASSLQGTWSTEAFF.

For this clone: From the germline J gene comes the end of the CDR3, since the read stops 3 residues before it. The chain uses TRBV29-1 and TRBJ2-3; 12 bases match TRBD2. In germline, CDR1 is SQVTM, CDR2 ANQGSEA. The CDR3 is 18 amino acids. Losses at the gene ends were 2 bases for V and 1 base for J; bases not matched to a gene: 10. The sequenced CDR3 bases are TGCAGCGTTGAAAACTGGACTAGCGGGAAGGGAGGCACAGATACG. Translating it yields CSVENWTSGKGGTDT. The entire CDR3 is CSVENWTSGKGGTDTQYF.

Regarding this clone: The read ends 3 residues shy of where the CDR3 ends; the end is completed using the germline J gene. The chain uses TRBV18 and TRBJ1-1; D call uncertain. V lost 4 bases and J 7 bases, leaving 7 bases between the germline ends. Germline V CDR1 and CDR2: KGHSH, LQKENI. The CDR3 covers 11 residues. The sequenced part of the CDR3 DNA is TGTGCCAGCTCACTCGGTTTTGAA. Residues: CASSLGFE. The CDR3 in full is CASSLGFEAFF.

The sequenced CDR3 bases are TGTGCCAGCAGTTCGGACTACGCCTACGAC. Protein sequence: CASSSDYAYD. The complete CDR3 protein is CASSSDYAYDYTF. The chain carries TRBV7-9 and TRBJ1-2; D call uncertain. The read terminates 3 residues before the CDR3 end, so the remaining end is supplied by the germline J gene. This CDR3 is 13 amino acids long. Germline loops: CDR1 SEHNR, CDR2 FQNEAQ (reference sequence).

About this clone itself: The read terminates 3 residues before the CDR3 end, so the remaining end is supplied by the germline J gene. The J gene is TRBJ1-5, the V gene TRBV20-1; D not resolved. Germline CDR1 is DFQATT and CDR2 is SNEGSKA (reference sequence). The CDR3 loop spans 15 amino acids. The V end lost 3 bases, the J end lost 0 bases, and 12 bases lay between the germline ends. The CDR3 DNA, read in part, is TGCAGTGCTAGGGCGACGGGTCATAGCAATCAGCCC. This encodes CSARATGHSNQP. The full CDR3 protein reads CSARATGHSNQPQHF.

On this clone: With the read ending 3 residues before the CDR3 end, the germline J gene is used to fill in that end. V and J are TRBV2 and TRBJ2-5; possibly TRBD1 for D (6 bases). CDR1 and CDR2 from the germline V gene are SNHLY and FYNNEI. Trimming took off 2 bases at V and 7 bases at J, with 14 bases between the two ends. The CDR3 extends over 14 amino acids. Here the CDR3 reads CASSEWQGYGTQYF. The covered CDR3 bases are TGTGCCAGCAGTGAATGGCAGGGGTACGGGACC.

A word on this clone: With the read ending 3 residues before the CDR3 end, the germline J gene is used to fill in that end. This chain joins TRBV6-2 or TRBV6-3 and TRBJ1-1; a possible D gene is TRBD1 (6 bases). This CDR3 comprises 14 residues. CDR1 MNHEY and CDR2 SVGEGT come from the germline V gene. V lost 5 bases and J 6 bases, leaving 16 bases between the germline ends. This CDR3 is CASSHGEAGAEAFF. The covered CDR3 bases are TGTGCCAGCAGTCACGGGGAGGCAGGGGCTGAA.